A selection of T cell receptor beta chains follows, all from one sample in a study of technical replicates of blood from a few donors. Clones were read by immunoSEQ multiplex PCR, and TCRdb kept only the in-frame ones, dropping some. The repertoire holds some 68,000 clones, with 80% to 95% as singletons. Sequencing was performed on T cells isolated from PBMCs. These receptors were collected from a human donor in good health. Both conserved end residues are part of each CDR3. A D gene is named only where the DNA matches it firmly. The size of a clone is reported for some rows only, either as once, few or many, or as a class for expanded clones.

>.|TRBV4-1|TRBD1|TRBJ1-2|16
TGCGCCAGCAGCCAAGTAATAAGGGACAGGGGTGCGGGCTACACCTTC
CASSQVIRDRGAGYTF
>.|TRBV4-1|TRBD2|TRBJ2-5|17
TGCGCCAGCAGCTCGAATCCGGGACTAGCGAACCAAGAGACCCAGTACTTC
CASSSNPGLANQETQYF
>.|TRBV9|TRBD1|TRBJ1-1|15
TGTGCCAGCAGCGTAGGGCAGACAGGGGGCGCGGGGGCTTTCTTT
CASSVGQTGGAGAFF
>.|TRBV19|TRBD1|TRBJ2-3|15
TGTGCCAGTAGTATCAGGGACAGAAGCACAGATACGCAGTATTTT
CASSIRDRSTDTQYF
>.|TRBV6-5|.|TRBJ1-1|13
TGTGCCAGCAGCCCAGGATCCTACCGTGAAGCTTTCTTT
CASSPGSYREAFF
>.|TRBV29-1|.|TRBJ1-2|13
TGCAGCGTTGGAAAAGAGGCCGGCTTCCGCTACACCTTC
CSVGKEAGFRYTF
>.|TRBV6-6|.|TRBJ2-1|14
TGTGCCAGCCAATCCCCGGTCTCCCACAATGAGCAGTTCTTC
CASQSPVSHNEQFF
>.|TRBV18|.|TRBJ1-1|14
TGTGCCAGCTCACCAATTAACGGGGGTTCTGAAGCTTTCTTT
CASSPINGGSEAFF
>.|TRBV5-4|.|TRBJ2-3|15
TGTGCCAGCAGCTTGCCCACCCAGAGCACAGATACGCAGTATTTT
CASSLPTQSTDTQYF
>.|TRBV11-3|TRBD2|TRBJ2-1|15
TGTGCCAGCAGCTTGGGGCGGGAGCCTCACAATGAGCAGTTCTTC
CASSLGREPHNEQFF
>few|TRBV30|.|TRBJ1-1|11
TGTGCCTGCAGGGTTACATCCGAAGCTTTCTTT
CACRVTSEAFF
>.|TRBV15|.|TRBJ1-5|11
TGTGCCGGAGGACGGAATCAGCCCCAGCATTTT
CAGGRNQPQHF